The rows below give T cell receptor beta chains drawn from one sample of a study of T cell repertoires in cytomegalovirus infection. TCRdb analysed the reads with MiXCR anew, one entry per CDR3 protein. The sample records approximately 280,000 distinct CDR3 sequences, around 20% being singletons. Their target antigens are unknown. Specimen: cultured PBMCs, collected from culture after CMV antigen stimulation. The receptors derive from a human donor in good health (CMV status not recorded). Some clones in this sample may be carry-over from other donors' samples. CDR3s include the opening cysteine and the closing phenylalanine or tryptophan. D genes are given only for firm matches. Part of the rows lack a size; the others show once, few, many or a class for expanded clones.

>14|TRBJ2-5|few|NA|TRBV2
TGTGCCAGCACGCCACCCCCGGGAAGAGAGACCCAGTACTTC
CASTPPPGRETQYF
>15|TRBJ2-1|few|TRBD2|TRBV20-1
TGCAGTGCTAGACCGTTAGCGGGATTAAGGTATGAGCAGTTCTTC
CSARPLAGLRYEQFF
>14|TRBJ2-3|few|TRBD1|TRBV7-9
TGTGCCAGCAGCTACGACAGGGCGACAGATACGCAGTATTTT
CASSYDRATDTQYF
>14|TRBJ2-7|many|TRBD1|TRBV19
TGTGCCACGAGTCCGGGACAGGGATCAGGGGAGCAGTACTTC
CATSPGQGSGEQYF
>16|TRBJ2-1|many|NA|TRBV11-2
TGTGCCAGCAGCTTAGTCCTCGGGCGAGAAAACAATGAGCAGTTCTTC
CASSLVLGRENNEQFF
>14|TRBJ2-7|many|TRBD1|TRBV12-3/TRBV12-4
TGTGCCAGCAGTTCATCAGGGGGTGTCTACGAGCAGTACTTC
CASSSSGGVYEQYF
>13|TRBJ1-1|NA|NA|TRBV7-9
TGTGCCAGCAGTTTTTACAGTGGCACTGAAGCTTTCTTT
CASSFYSGTEAFF
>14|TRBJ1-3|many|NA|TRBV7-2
TGTGCCAGCAGCTTAGGTCCCAGTGGAAACACCATATATTTT
CASSLGPSGNTIYF
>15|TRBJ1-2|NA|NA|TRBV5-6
TGTGCCAGCAGCTTGGTCTCGGCTATCAGCTATGGCTACACCTTC
CASSLVSAISYGYTF
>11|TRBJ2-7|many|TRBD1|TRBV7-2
TGTGCCAGCAGCTTAACAGGGGTGCAGTACTTC
CASSLTGVQYF
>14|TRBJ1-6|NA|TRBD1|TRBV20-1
TGCAGTGCTCCCGGGACAGCGAATAATTCACCCCTCCACTTT
CSAPGTANNSPLHF
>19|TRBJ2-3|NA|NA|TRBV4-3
TGCGCCAGCAGCCAAGATTGGGCGATTAACCCATCTAGCACAGATACGCAGTATTTT
CASSQDWAINPSSTDTQYF
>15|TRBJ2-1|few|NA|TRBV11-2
TGTGCCACCAAAAGAGTTTTACCGGATTACAATGAGCAGTTCTTC
CATKRVLPDYNEQFF
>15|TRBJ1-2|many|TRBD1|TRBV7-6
TGTGCCAGCAGCCTTTCAGGGGGAAGGGACTATGGCTACACCTTC
CASSLSGGRDYGYTF
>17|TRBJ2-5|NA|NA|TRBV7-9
TGTGCCAGCAGCTTAGAAAGGGGAACAACTAGAGAAGAGACCCAGTACTTC
CASSLERGTTREETQYF
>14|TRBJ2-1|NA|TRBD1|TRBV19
TGTGCCAGTAGTGCCGGACAGGGTATCCATGAGCAGTTCTTC
CASSAGQGIHEQFF
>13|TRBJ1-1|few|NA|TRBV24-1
TGTGCCACCAGGGAATGGGAGGGCACTGAAGCTTTCTTT
CATREWEGTEAFF
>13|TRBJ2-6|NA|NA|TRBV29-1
TGCAGCGTATCCCTCTCTGGGGCCAACGTCCTGACTTTC
CSVSLSGANVLTF
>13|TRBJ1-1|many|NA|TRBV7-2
TGTGCCAGCAGCGCCGACTGGAACACTGAAGCTTTCTTT
CASSADWNTEAFF
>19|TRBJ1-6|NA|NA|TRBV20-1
TGCAGTGCTAGAGATCTCCGGACGTCCGACAGGAATTATCGCTCACCCCTCCACTTT
CSARDLRTSDRNYRSPLHF
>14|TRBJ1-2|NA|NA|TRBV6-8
TGTGCCAGCAGTTACCACAACAGGGTCTATGGCTACACCTTC
CASSYHNRVYGYTF
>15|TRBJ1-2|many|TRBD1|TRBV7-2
TGTGCCAGCAGCACCGACAGGGGGGGGACCATGGGCTACACCTTC
CASSTDRGGTMGYTF
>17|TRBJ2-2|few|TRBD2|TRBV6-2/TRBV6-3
TGTGCCAGCAGTTACCCTAGCGGGAGGGCCGGAACCGGGGAGCTGTTTTTT
CASSYPSGRAGTGELFF
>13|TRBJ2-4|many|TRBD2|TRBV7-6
TGTGCCAGCAGCTTAGCCGGGCGGGAGCGCTTACACTTC
CASSLAGRERLHF
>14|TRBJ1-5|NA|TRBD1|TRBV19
TGTGCCAGTAGTTCTGCGGACAGGGGCCGGCCCCAGCATTTT
CASSSADRGRPQHF
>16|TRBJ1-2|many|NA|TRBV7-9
TGTGCCAGCAGCTCGAGGGGTGAAGGGGGGAACTATGGCTACACCTTC
CASSSRGEGGNYGYTF
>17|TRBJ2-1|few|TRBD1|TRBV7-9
TGTGCCAGCAGCCGCCGCGGAGCAGGGACAGGGAGGTATGAGCAGTTCTTC
CASSRRGAGTGRYEQFF
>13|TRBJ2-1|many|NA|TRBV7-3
TGTGCCAGCAGCCTTCGTATGGACAATGAGCAGTTCTTC
CASSLRMDNEQFF
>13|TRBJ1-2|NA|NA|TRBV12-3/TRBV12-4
TGTGCCAGCAGTTTAATGGCAGTCTATGGCTACACCTTC
CASSLMAVYGYTF
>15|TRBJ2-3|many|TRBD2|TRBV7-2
TGTGCCAGCAGCCGGACTAGCGGGATCACAGATACGCAGTATTTT
CASSRTSGITDTQYF
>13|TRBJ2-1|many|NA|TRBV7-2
TGTGCCAGCAGCTTAAGGCGGGAACATGAGCAGTTCTTC
CASSLRREHEQFF
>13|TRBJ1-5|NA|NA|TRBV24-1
TGTGCCACCAGTGGGAATAGCAATCAGCCCCAGCATTTT
CATSGNSNQPQHF
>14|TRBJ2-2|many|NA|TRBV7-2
TGTGCCAGCAGCTTCGGGCAGATGGCCGGGGAGCTGTTTTTT
CASSFGQMAGELFF
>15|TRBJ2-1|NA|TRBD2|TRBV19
TGTTCCAGTACCCCGGGTGCTAGCGGGAGTAATGAGCAGTTCTTC
CSSTPGASGSNEQFF
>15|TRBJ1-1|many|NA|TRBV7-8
TGTGCCAGCAGCTTAGTTCTGGGGACGAACACTGAAGCTTTCTTT
CASSLVLGTNTEAFF
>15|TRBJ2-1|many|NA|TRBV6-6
TGTGCCAGCAGGTATACTAGGTCCCCCTACAATGAGCAGTTCTTC
CASRYTRSPYNEQFF
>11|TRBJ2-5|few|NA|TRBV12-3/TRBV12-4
TGTGCCAGCACCTATGGGGGGACCCAGTACTTC
CASTYGGTQYF
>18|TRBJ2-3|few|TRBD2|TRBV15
TGTGCCACCAGCAGAGATTATGCAGCGGGGGAGTACACAGATACGCAGTATTTT
CATSRDYAAGEYTDTQYF
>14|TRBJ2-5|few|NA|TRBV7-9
TGTGCCAGCAGCTCGGGAGCCATGTACGGAGGCCAGTACTTC
CASSSGAMYGGQYF
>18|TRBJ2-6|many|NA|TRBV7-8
TGTGCCAGCAGCTTAGTCAGACGCCGTTCCTCTGGGGCCAACGTCCTGACTTTC
CASSLVRRRSSGANVLTF
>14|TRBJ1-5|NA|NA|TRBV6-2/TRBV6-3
TGTGCCAGCAGTTACTGGGGGGACAATCAGCCCCAGCATTTT
CASSYWGDNQPQHF
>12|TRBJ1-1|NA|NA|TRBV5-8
TGTGCCAGCAGCCTAAGGGGGATAAAAGCTTTCTTT
CASSLRGIKAFF
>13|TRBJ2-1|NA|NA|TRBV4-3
TGCGCCAGCAGCCAAGAAAGATGGAGTGAGCAGTTCTTC
CASSQERWSEQFF
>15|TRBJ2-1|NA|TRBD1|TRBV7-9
TGTGCCAGCAGCCGTCAGACAGGGACCTTCAATGAGCAGTTCTTC
CASSRQTGTFNEQFF
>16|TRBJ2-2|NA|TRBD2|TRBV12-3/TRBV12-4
TGTGCCAGCAGTCGCTCGTGGCGGGAGAGCACCGGGGAGCTGTTTTTT
CASSRSWRESTGELFF
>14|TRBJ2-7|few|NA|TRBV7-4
TGTGCCAGCAGCTCCCCTCCTCCCTCCTACGAGCAGTACTTC
CASSSPPPSYEQYF
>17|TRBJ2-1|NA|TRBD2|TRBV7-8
TGTGCCAGCAGCTTACCACTAGCGGGAAGTTCCTACAATGAGCAGTTCTTC
CASSLPLAGSSYNEQFF
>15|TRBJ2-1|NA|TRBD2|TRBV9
TGTGCCAGCAGCCCCTCGGGGGAGGGTTATGGTGAGCAGTTCTTC
CASSPSGEGYGEQFF
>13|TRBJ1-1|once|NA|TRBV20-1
TGCAGCCCCCTGGCGATGGGGGGTTCTGAAGCTTTCTTT
CSPLAMGGSEAFF
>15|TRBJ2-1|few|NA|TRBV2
TGTGCCAGCAGTGAGGTCCGGGGGCCCGACAATGAGCAGTTCTTC
CASSEVRGPDNEQFF
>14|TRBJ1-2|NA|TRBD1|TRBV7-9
TGTGCCAGCAGCTCAAGGGGACAGCCGGGAGGCTACACCTTC
CASSSRGQPGGYTF
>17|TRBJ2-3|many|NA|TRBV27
TGTGCCAGCAGTACCCGCCGCCTAGCTGCTAGCACAGATACGCAGTATTTT
CASSTRRLAASTDTQYF
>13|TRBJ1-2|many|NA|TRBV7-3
TGTGCCAGCAGTTTCGACAGGAGGGGTGGCTACACCTTC
CASSFDRRGGYTF
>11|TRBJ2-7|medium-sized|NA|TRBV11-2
TGTGCCAGCAGCTCAGTCGGCGAGCAGTACTTC
CASSSVGEQYF
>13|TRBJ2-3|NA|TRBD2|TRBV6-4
TGTGCCACGTCGGGGGGGATTCATCATACGCAGTATTTT
CATSGGIHHTQYF